The following is a TCR beta chain sequence with its context. Possible read error: a much larger clone is one base away. The sample belongs to a study of shared clonotypes between healthy human individuals. Produced via immunoSEQ multiplex PCR; TCRdb's table is partial and in-frame only. The sample records over 400,000 clones, around 85% being singletons. The receptor comes from a woman in her forties in good health. Some clones in this sample may be carry-over from other donors' samples. The specimen was PBMCs.

The CDR3 DNA reads as TGTGCCAGTAGTAGCCCCGGGACGGAGGCCTACGAGCAGTACTTC. This codes for CASSSPGTEAYEQYF. V and J are TRBV19 and TRBJ2-7; D assignment may be TRBD1 or TRBD2 (5 bases each). The CDR3 covers 15 residues. V lost 4 bases, J lost 2 bases, and 15 bases lay in between. The germline V gene has CDR1 LNHDA and CDR2 SQIVND (reference sequence).